This T cell receptor beta chain was identified during a study of beta chain features in type 1 diabetes. In the study overall: Patients did not differ from healthy donors in age, gender or cell yield.

Once sorted, every population was more than 95% pure. This CDR3 has 14 amino acids. V lost 3 bases to trimming and J lost 5 bases, with 13 bases between them. The germline CDR1 and CDR2 sequences are SEHNR and FQNEAQ (reference sequence). This clone was counted only a few times. The antigen is unknown. General study results and limits: Among patients with Type 1 diabetes, TCRB CDR3s were moderately but significantly shorter in every one of the four CD4+ subsets. PCR might pick shorter templates more often, in the same way for patients and controls. Whether HLA type influences TCRB rearrangement remained unresolved here.

The whole isolated RNA underwent reverse transcription, so sequencing captured expressed TCRB transcripts. The repertoire was sequenced with immunoSEQ multiplex PCR; TCRdb's copy has only in-frame clones and lacks some. The profile shows about 150,000 clones, approximately 13% of them singletons. The sequenced material came from central memory CD4+ T cells from blood. The gene calls are TRBV7-9 and TRBJ2-5, with D unclear. The TCR originated in a man aged 18 to 30 with type 1 diabetes. The CDR3 is CASSFSVGSETQYF. The CDR3 DNA reads TGTGCCAGCAGCTTCAGTGTGGGGTCGGAGACCCAGTACTTC.